Each of the 19 T cell receptor beta chains below was sequenced from the same sample in a study of T cells after yellow fever vaccination. TCRdb re-analysed the 5' RACE reads in MiXCR, keeping a single row per CDR3 protein. This sample has approximately 510,000 distinct CDR3 sequences, with 20% to 25% found just once. Sequencing was performed on PBMCs, taken roughly 23 days after the first yellow fever vaccination. The receptor source for this set is a man in his late teens or twenties who received the YFV17D yellow fever vaccine.

This sequence joins TRBV7-9 and TRBJ1-1; D is uncertain. Trimming cost V 4 bases and J 4 bases, with 10 bases left between them. CDR3 size: 13 residues. Germline CDR1 and CDR2: SEHNR and FQNEAQ (reference sequence). CDR3 loop: CASSSGLITEAFF. CDR3 coding DNA: TGTGCCAGCAGCTCCGGATTAATCACTGAAGCTTTCTTT.

In this sample, this clonotype turned up a few times. CDR3 nucleotides: TGCAGTGCTCGGACTAGCTACGAGCAGTACGTC. Encoded protein: CSARTSYEQYV. This chain joins TRBV20-1 and TRBJ2-7, with TRBD2 matching 7 bases. The CDR3 totals 11 residues. V lost 5 bases, J lost 3 bases, and 1 base stayed unmatched. Germline V lookup: CDR1 DFQATT, CDR2 SNEGSKA (reference sequence).

The V gene is TRBV7-8, the J gene TRBJ2-1, with 10 bases aligning to TRBD2. Germline CDR1 is SGHVS and CDR2 is FQNEAQ. There are 16 residues in the CDR3. The V gene end was trimmed by 4 bases and the J gene end by 4 bases; junction bases not matched to a gene: 7. This chain's CDR3 is CASSSRIAGGYNEQFF. CDR3 in DNA: TGTGCCAGCAGCTCCCGCATAGCGGGGGGTTACAATGAGCAGTTCTTC.

The J gene is TRBJ2-1, the V gene TRBV12-3 or TRBV12-4, with a possible D match to TRBD2 (5 bases). Between the trimmed V and J ends, which lost 5 bases and 6 bases, there was a span of 23 bases. The CDR3 sequence is 17 residues long. Here the CDR3 DNA reads TGTGCCAGCAGTGTCAGCAGCCTGGCTAGCCCGAGCAATGAGCAGTTCTTC. Translation: CASSVSSLASPSNEQFF.

In this sample, this clonotype turned up a few times. Here the CDR3 DNA reads TGTGCCACCAGTGTCCCGGGACAGGGACTCACAGATACGCAGTATTTT. It yields the protein CATSVPGQGLTDTQYF. V gene TRBV24-1 combines with J gene TRBJ2-3, with 9 bases matching TRBD1. Unmatched junction bases numbered 7, after V lost 5 bases and J lost 2 bases. The CDR3 covers 16 residues. Germline CDR1 reads KGHDR; CDR2 reads SFDVKD.

The genes are TRBV30 and TRBJ1-5; the match to TRBD1 covers 7 bases. The CDR3 contains 17 residues. The germline V gene has CDR1 GTSNPN and CDR2 SVGIG (reference sequence). The junction had 10 bases not matched to a gene; V was cut back by 2 bases and J by 0 bases. CDR3 nucleotides: TGTGCCTGGAGTTTACGGACAGGCCGTAATAGCAATCAGCCCCAGCATTTT. Amino acids: CAWSLRTGRNSNQPQHF.

This clonotype was counted only a few times. The J gene is TRBJ1-6, the V gene TRBV5-6; D may be TRBD1 (6 bases). Germline V gives CDR1 SGHDT, CDR2 YYEEEE. CDR3 length equals 14 residues. V was shortened by 0 bases and J by 10 bases, with 11 bases between the two germline ends. DNA of the CDR3: TGTGCCAGCAGCTTGGACAGGGTCGGCTCACCCCTCCACTTT. Amino acid sequence: CASSLDRVGSPLHF.

This clonotype was counted a few times. V and J are TRBV18 and TRBJ2-7, with 7 bases identical to TRBD1. Germline V CDR1 and CDR2: KGHSH, LQKENI. The CDR3 totals 14 residues. With V trimmed by 3 bases and J by 6 bases, 8 bases remained unmatched. The CDR3 loop is CASSPGTVPSEQYV. For the CDR3, the DNA is TGTGCCAGCTCACCGGGGACAGTTCCCTCCGAGCAGTACGTC.

This clonotype was detected a few times. The chain links TRBV5-1 to TRBJ2-7, with 10 bases that match TRBD1. Germline V gene sequence: CDR1 SGHRS, CDR2 YFSETQ. This CDR3 comprises 13 residues. V lost 6 bases and J lost 3; bases outside the gene matches: 3. The CDR3 loop reads CASTRDRGYEQYF. CDR3 DNA sequence: TGCGCCAGCACCCGGGACAGGGGCTACGAGCAGTACTTC.

In regard to this clonotype: The junction departs from germline at one end; a sequencing error may be responsible. The CDR3 loop is CASSRTGDAVF. The CDR3 nucleotides read TGTGCCAGCAGCAGGACAGGGGATGCCGTTTTT. The chain links TRBV6-6 to TRBJ2-2; TRBD1 aligns across 9 bases. Germline CDR1 and CDR2: MNHNY and SVGAGI (reference sequence). CDR3 length: 11 residues.

The chain couples TRBV5-6 to TRBJ1-1; D gene unclear. Per germline, CDR1 SGHDT and CDR2 YYEEEE. The CDR3 runs to 17 residues. V lost 6 bases and J lost 1, with 22 bases in between. DNA for the CDR3: TGTGCCAGCAACCGGCGTGCAGGACGAGGTTCGAACACTGAAGCTTTCTTT. Translated, it gives CASNRRAGRGSNTEAFF. The full variable domain, with the rest looked up from reference TRBV5-6 and TRBJ1-1, is DAGVTQSPTHLIKTRGQQVTLRCSPKSGHDTVSWYQQALGQGPQFIFQYYEEEERQRGNFPDRFSGHQFPNYSSELNVNALLLGDSALYLCASNRRAGRGSNTEAFFGQGTRLTVV.

The chain joins TRBV19 to TRBJ2-1, with TRBD1 matching 7 bases. This CDR3 contains 13 residues. Trimming took 4 bases from V and 10 from J; bases not matched to a gene: 7. Germline V gene data show CDR1 as LNHDA and CDR2 as SQIVND (reference sequence). Written as DNA, the CDR3 is TGTGCCAGTAGTAAACAGGGGTTCGGAGAGCAGTTCTTC. This sequence encodes CASSKQGFGEQFF.

This chain links TRBV5-4 with TRBJ1-2; 7 bases align to TRBD1. CDR1 and CDR2 (germline): SGHNT, YYREEE (reference sequence). Trimming removed 0 bases from V and 8 bases from J; junction bases left unmatched: 7. The CDR3 is made up of 14 amino acids. The CDR3 protein is CASSLDRGPYGYTF. The CDR3 coding sequence is TGTGCCAGCAGCTTGGACAGGGGCCCCTACGGCTACACCTTC. The variable domain in full, completed from reference TRBV5-4 and TRBJ1-2, reads ETGVTQSPTHLIKTRGQQVTLRCSSQSGHNTVSWYQQALGQGPQFIFQYYREEENGRGNFPPRFSGLQFPNYSSELNVNALELDDSALYLCASSLDRGPYGYTFGSGTRLTVV.

The J gene is TRBJ2-7, the V gene TRBV14; no clear D. V was pared by 0 bases and J by 4 bases, with 13 bases between. The CDR3 is made up of 15 amino acids. Germline V gene data show CDR1 as SGHDN and CDR2 as FVKESK. The CDR3 sequence: CASSQENRPRYEQYF. CDR3 DNA: TGTGCCAGCAGCCAAGAGAATAGGCCTAGGTACGAGCAGTACTTC.

This clonotype has just a few counts. The genes are TRBV12-3 or TRBV12-4 and TRBJ1-1; D possibly corresponds to TRBD1 (5 bases). CDR3 size: 12 residues. The V gene lost 8 bases and the J gene lost 6 bases, with 13 bases spanning the gap. The CDR3 nucleotides read TGTGCCAGCCGGGGGGGATGGCCTGAAGCTTTCTTT. It specifies CASRGGWPEAFF.

This clonotype appeared a few times. The chain carries TRBV11-2 and TRBJ2-4; possible D gene TRBD1, 6 bases. Trimming stripped 3 bases from V and 3 bases from J, with 15 bases between. CDR1 and CDR2 (germline): SGHAT, FQNNGV. This CDR3 is built from 16 residues. The CDR3 nucleotides read TGTGCCAGCAGCTTGAGGACAGAGGCTAGCAAAAACATTCAGTACTTC. Translation gives CASSLRTEASKNIQYF.

V is TRBV14 and J is TRBJ2-3; 8 bases align to TRBD2. Germline V gene sequence: CDR1 SGHDN, CDR2 FVKESK. The CDR3 extends over 15 amino acids. The junction had 9 bases not matched to a gene; V was cut back by 3 bases and J by 7 bases. CDR3 DNA sequence: TGTGCCAGCAGCCATAATAGCGGGGCTCGATATACGCAGTATTTT. Translating it yields CASSHNSGARYTQYF.

The genes are TRBV6-1 and TRBJ2-3; maybe TRBD2 (5 bases). The CDR3 sequence is 15 residues long. The germline gives CDR1 MNHNS, CDR2 SASEGT. V gave up 5 bases and J gave up 2 bases, with 14 bases separating them. CDR3 residues: CASSKQKGVTDTQYF. In DNA form, the CDR3 reads TGTGCCAGCAGTAAACAGAAGGGAGTCACAGATACGCAGTATTTT.

This clonotype has more than one count but fewer than ten. The chain combines TRBV5-4 with TRBJ2-7; TRBD1 matches 10 bases. There are 15 residues in the CDR3. With V trimmed by 4 bases and J by 2 bases, 6 bases remained unmatched. Per germline, CDR1 SGHNT and CDR2 YYREEE (reference sequence). CDR3 protein: CASSPGTGDTYEQYF. The CDR3 nucleotides read TGTGCCAGCAGCCCCGGGACAGGGGATACCTACGAGCAGTACTTC.